This T cell receptor (beta chain) was recovered during a study of blood T cell repertoires in COVID-19. V shed 2 bases and J shed 2 bases, with 15 bases lying between them. CDR3 size: 16 residues. The germline V gene has CDR1 MDHEN and CDR2 SYDVKM. Per the study methods: Reference gene primer amplification gave nucleated cell count estimates. Sequenced by immunoSEQ multiplex PCR; TCRdb stores in-frame clones only, minus some. Clone size and V and J calls were adopted from that table, with D and trimming inferred from the DNA. The sample lists under 60,000 clones; 65% to 80% were seen once. This chain uses TRBV28 with TRBJ1-1; weak D call: TRBD1 (6 bases). The receptor's source is a man in his sixties or seventies with acute or convalescent COVID-19. The sequenced sample was peripheral blood. The CDR3 is CASSLGGANINTEAFF. CDR3 DNA sequence: TGTGCCAGCAGTTTAGGGGGGGCCAATATAAACACTGAAGCTTTCTTT. The variable domain in full, completed from reference TRBV28 and TRBJ1-1, reads DVKVTQSSRYLVKRTGEKVFLECVQDMDHENMFWYRQDPGLGLRLIYFSYDVKMKEKGDIPEGYSVSREKKERFSLILESASTNQTSMYLCASSLGGANINTEAFFGQGTRLTVV.